Following are 29 T cell receptor beta chains from one sample sequenced in a study of T cell changes during pregnancy in multiple sclerosis. Clones were sequenced by immunoSEQ multiplex PCR, and TCRdb holds only the in-frame ones, with some missing. The table records about 77,000 clones, about 89% of them present only once. The input for sequencing was peripheral blood, taken before pregnancy. These TCRs come from a female donor with multiple sclerosis, enrolled in a pregnancy study.

The V call is TRBV7-9, the J call TRBJ1-4; 9 bases are a match to TRBD1. Germline trimming cut 5 bases from V and 7 bases from J; bases unmatched to any gene: 5. This CDR3 spans 14 amino acids. Germline-derived CDR1 and CDR2 are SEHNR and FQNEAQ (reference sequence). Here the CDR3 DNA reads TGTGCCAGCAGCCCGGGACAGGGACGTGAAAAACTGTTTTTT. It yields the protein CASSPGQGREKLFF.

The chain has TRBV5-1 and TRBJ1-1; a possible D gene is TRBD1 (6 bases). Trimming pared 0 bases from V and 4 bases from J, leaving 13 bases between. Germline V lookup: CDR1 SGHRS, CDR2 YFSETQ. This CDR3 is 15 amino acids long. In nucleotides, the CDR3 is TGCGCCAGCAGCTTGGGTCGGGTAGGGGGCACTGAAGCTTTCTTT. Residues: CASSLGRVGGTEAFF.

This chain joins TRBV19 and TRBJ1-5; 8 bases line up with TRBD1. Germline values: CDR1 LNHDA, CDR2 SQIVND (reference sequence). CDR3 length: 17 residues. The trim removed 6 bases at V and 0 bases at J, leaving 10 bases unmatched. The chain's CDR3 is CASREILRGLSNQPQHF. The CDR3 DNA sequence: TGTGCCAGTAGAGAGATTCTCAGGGGGCTTAGCAATCAGCCCCAGCATTTT.

The CDR3 DNA reads TGTGCCAGCAGCCCTAAAGGACAGGGTGAAAAACTGTTTTTT. Protein: CASSPKGQGEKLFF. This rearrangement joins TRBV21-1 to TRBJ1-4; the D call TRBD1 from the table was never checked on the DNA. TRBV21-1 is marked as a pseudogene. The CDR3 loop spans 14 amino acids.

This clone is a singleton in its sample. The chain recombines TRBV9 with TRBJ1-1; D is unclear. V shed 2 bases and J shed 1 base, with 9 bases lying between them. The CDR3 extends over 14 amino acids. CDR1 and CDR2 (germline): SGDLS, YYNGEE. The CDR3 is CASSVFGENTEAFF. The CDR3 DNA is TGTGCCAGCAGCGTCTTCGGGGAGAACACTGAAGCTTTCTTT.

The gene calls are TRBV30 and TRBJ1-6, with D hard to call. V was clipped by 5 bases and J by 0 bases, with 8 bases between them. CDR1 GTSNPN and CDR2 SVGIG come from the germline V gene (reference sequence). CDR3 size: 14 residues. The CDR3, as DNA: TGTGCCTGGGCGATCCGCTCCTATAATTCACCCCTCCACTTT. This sequence encodes CAWAIRSYNSPLHF.

The chain recombines TRBV2 with TRBJ2-4; perhaps TRBD2 as D (6 bases). Germline-derived CDR1 and CDR2 are SNHLY and FYNNEI. V lost 8 bases and J lost 0, with 8 bases in between. There are 13 residues in the CDR3. CDR3: CASEGGAKNIQYF. The CDR3 nucleotides read TGTGCCAGCGAGGGAGGAGCCAAAAACATTCAGTACTTC.

The V gene is TRBV19, the J gene TRBJ2-3, with 10 bases lining up with TRBD2. Germline loops: CDR1 LNHDA, CDR2 SQIVND (reference sequence). J lost 3 bases, V lost 1 base, and 1 base had no gene match. The CDR3 has 15 amino acids. The chain's CDR3 is CASSIGTSGTDTQYF. The CDR3, as DNA: TGTGCCAGTAGTATAGGGACTAGCGGAACAGATACGCAGTATTTT. Full variable domain (outside the CDR3, taken from reference TRBV19 and TRBJ2-3): DGGITQSPKYLFRKEGQNVTLSCEQNLNHDAMYWYRQDPGQGLRLIYYSQIVNDFQKGDIAEGYSVSREKKESFPLTVTSAQKNPTAFYLCASSIGTSGTDTQYFGPGTRLTVL.

The chain employs TRBV23-1 and TRBJ2-5; 7 nucleotides line up with TRBD2. Being an ORF, TRBV23-1 has a function that is uncertain. This CDR3 contains 17 residues. J was trimmed by 6 bases and V by 6 bases; bases with no gene match: 19. Here the CDR3 DNA reads TGCGCCAGCAGCCCGAAAAGTTCTATGGGGGGGAGGAAGACCCAGTACTTC. It codes for CASSPKSSMGGRKTQYF.

This clone was recorded once. The chain has TRBV18 and TRBJ2-1; D may be TRBD1 (5 bases). The V end lost 6 bases, the J end lost 1 base, and 13 bases lay between the germline ends. Germline assignment: CDR1 KGHSH and CDR2 LQKENI. The CDR3 totals 15 residues. The CDR3 DNA reads as TGTGCCAGCTCGGCAACAGGTTCGTCCTACAATGAGCAGTTCTTC. Protein product: CASSATGSSYNEQFF. The variable domain in full, with the rest retrieved from reference TRBV18 and TRBJ2-1, is NAGVMQNPRHLVRRRGQEARLRCSPMKGHSHVYWYRQLPEEGLKFMVYLQKENIIDESGMPKERFSAEFPKEGPSILRIQQVVRGDSAAYFCASSATGSSYNEQFFGPGTRLTVL.

CDR3 DNA: TGTGCCAGCATGGGAGAGAATAATTCACCCCTCCACTTT. Translating gives CASMGENNSPLHF. This chain connects TRBV2 to TRBJ1-6; D is ambiguous. The germline V gene encodes CDR1 SNHLY and CDR2 FYNNEI. V lost 7 bases and J lost 5, with 9 bases in between. This CDR3 is built from 13 residues.

The chain combines TRBV9 with TRBJ1-2; 7 positions match TRBD1. The germline gives CDR1 SGDLS, CDR2 YYNGEE. The V segment lost 3 bases and the J segment 6 bases; nucleotides outside the gene matches: 11. CDR3 size: 15 residues. The CDR3 DNA reads as TGTGCCAGCAGCGGGCCGGGACAGCGGTACGATGGCTACACCTTC. Translated: CASSGPGQRYDGYTF.

V and J are TRBV4-2 and TRBJ1-2; no definite D call. V dropped 0 bases and J dropped 3 bases, with 14 bases sitting between them. Germline CDR1 LGHNA, CDR2 YNFKEQ. This CDR3 has 16 amino acids. The CDR3 is CASSQDKRADYYGYTF. CDR3 in DNA: TGTGCCAGCAGCCAAGATAAACGGGCGGACTACTATGGCTACACCTTC.

This clone was counted between two and nine times. The same CDR3 is also encoded by other DNA sequences in this sample. The rearrangement joins TRBV6-4 to TRBJ2-3; 11 bases match TRBD2. The CDR3 is made up of 15 amino acids. CDR1 is MRHNA and CDR2 is SNTAGT in the germline V gene. The J segment lost 4 bases and the V segment lost 0 bases, leaving 0 bases of the junction unmatched. CDR3 coding DNA: TGTGCCAGCAGTGACTCTAGCGGGGGGGCAGATACGCAGTATTTT. As protein: CASSDSSGGADTQYF.

The chain combines TRBV28 with TRBJ2-1; D possibly corresponds to TRBD2 (5 bases). Looked up from germline, CDR1 is MDHEN and CDR2 is SYDVKM. Trimming pared 6 bases from V and 4 bases from J, leaving 13 bases between. The CDR3 loop spans 14 amino acids. The CDR3 sequence: CASRGAVAYNEQFF. The CDR3 nucleotides are TGTGCCAGCAGAGGAGCGGTCGCTTACAATGAGCAGTTCTTC.

The CDR3 DNA reads TGCGCCAGCAGCTTGGGGGGAGGGAGCACTGAAGCTTTCTTT. This sequence encodes CASSLGGGSTEAFF. The genes are TRBV5-1 and TRBJ1-1; no clear D. The CDR3 totals 14 residues. Looked up from germline, CDR1 is SGHRS and CDR2 is YFSETQ. Trimming left V 0 bases short and J 4 bases short, with 10 bases between.

V is TRBV5-1 and J is TRBJ2-5; a possible D gene is TRBD2 (6 bases). V lost 0 bases, J lost 5 bases, and 17 bases lay in between. In germline, CDR1 is SGHRS, CDR2 YFSETQ. The CDR3 is made up of 16 amino acids. The CDR3 reads CASSLEVLGSGETQYF. The DNA for the CDR3 is TGCGCCAGCAGCTTGGAAGTCTTGGGGAGCGGGGAGACCCAGTACTTC.

J is TRBJ2-5 and V is TRBV6-1, with no clear D. V was cut by 7 bases and J by 0 bases, with 6 bases left in between. The CDR3 sequence is 12 residues long. CDR1 is MNHNS, CDR2 SASEGT, per germline. CDR3 sequence: CASKRDQETQYF. CDR3 coding DNA: TGTGCCAGCAAACGAGACCAAGAGACCCAGTACTTC.

This clone has just one count. The chain couples TRBV25-1 to TRBJ2-2, with D tentatively TRBD2 (6 bases). CDR1 is MGHDK, CDR2 SYGVNS, per germline. Trimming shortened V by 5 bases and J by 6 bases, and 10 bases separated the two germline ends. CDR3 size: 13 residues. CDR3 nucleotide sequence: TGTGCCAGCAGTCCGGGGGACGCCGGGGAGCTGTTTTTT. The encoded protein is CASSPGDAGELFF.

This sequence joins TRBV4-3 and TRBJ2-2; perhaps TRBD2 as D (5 bases). Trimming cost V 1 base and J 7 bases, with 10 bases left between them. Germline V gene sequence: CDR1 LGHNA, CDR2 YSLEER. The CDR3 spans 14 residues. CDR3 in amino acids: CASSQGWAGGELFF. The CDR3 DNA reads as TGCGCCAGCAGCCAAGGGTGGGCGGGCGGGGAGCTGTTTTTT.

This sequence joins TRBV11-2 and TRBJ1-1; 8 positions match TRBD1. The CDR3 covers 15 residues. J gave up 3 bases and V 4 bases, and 7 bases lay outside the gene matches. Germline V gene sequence: CDR1 SGHAT, CDR2 FQNNGV. DNA of the CDR3: TGTGCCAGCAGCTACCGGACAGGGCGGTACACTGAAGCTTTCTTT. This sequence encodes CASSYRTGRYTEAFF.

CDR3 in amino acids: CASSLKLDTQYF. The CDR3 DNA sequence: TGTGCCAGCAGCTTAAAGCTAGATACGCAGTATTTT. This chain connects TRBV7-9 to TRBJ2-3; D is uncertain. Germline V gene lookup returns CDR1 SEHNR and CDR2 FQNEAQ (reference sequence). V was clipped by 2 bases and J by 5 bases, with 5 bases between them. The length of the CDR3 is 12 residues.

The chain couples TRBV19 to TRBJ2-7; 8 bases fit TRBD1. The J segment lost 2 bases and the V segment lost 6 bases, leaving 9 bases of the junction unmatched. The CDR3 loop spans 15 amino acids. Germline CDR1 LNHDA, CDR2 SQIVND (reference sequence). The chain's CDR3 is CASRAPGTGTYEQYF. The CDR3 DNA reads TGTGCCAGTAGGGCCCCCGGGACAGGAACCTACGAGCAGTACTTC.

In nucleotides, the CDR3 is TGTGCCAGCAGCTTAACGGTTTCGGGGGGGGGCACAGATACGCAGTATTTT. Amino acid sequence: CASSLTVSGGGTDTQYF. The chain employs TRBV7-3 and TRBJ2-3; 8 bases are a match to TRBD2. The CDR3 contains 17 residues. Germline V CDR1 and CDR2: SGHTA, FQGTGA. The J segment lost 1 base and the V segment lost 0 bases, leaving 6 bases of the junction unmatched.

The chain combines TRBV25-1 with TRBJ2-2, with TRBD1 matching over 7 bases. V was pared by 1 base and J by 1 base, with 3 bases of the junction left unmatched. The CDR3 is made up of 16 amino acids. Germline V gene sequence: CDR1 MGHDK, CDR2 SYGVNS. As DNA, the CDR3 is TGTGCCAGCAGTGAATTCGGGACAGTGAACACCGGGGAGCTGTTTTTT. It is translated as CASSEFGTVNTGELFF.

V gene TRBV18 combines with J gene TRBJ2-1; 7 bases are a match to TRBD2. This CDR3 is 15 amino acids long. The trim removed 6 bases at V and 3 bases at J, leaving 8 bases unmatched. Per the germline V gene, CDR1 is KGHSH and CDR2 is LQKENI. The chain's CDR3 is CASSLGGGNYNEQFF. CDR3 in DNA: TGTGCCAGCTCCCTGGGGGGGGGAAACTACAATGAGCAGTTCTTC. Full variable domain (missing parts from reference TRBV18 and TRBJ2-1): NAGVMQNPRHLVRRRGQEARLRCSPMKGHSHVYWYRQLPEEGLKFMVYLQKENIIDESGMPKERFSAEFPKEGPSILRIQQVVRGDSAAYFCASSLGGGNYNEQFFGPGTRLTVL.

The CDR3 here is CASSRTGGAGANVLTF. The DNA of the CDR3 is TGCGCCAGCAGCCGCACAGGGGGCGCTGGGGCCAACGTCCTGACTTTC. The chain links TRBV4-3 to TRBJ2-6; 9 bases agree with TRBD1. The germline V gene has CDR1 LGHNA and CDR2 YSLEER. With 4 bases clipped from V and 2 bases from J, the junction kept 3 bases outside the gene matches. The CDR3 has 16 residues.

This clone was recorded only once. This rearrangement joins TRBV29-1 to TRBJ2-5; D remains unclear. V was trimmed by 4 bases and J by 0 bases, leaving 9 bases between them. The CDR3 is 13 residues long. CDR1 and CDR2 from the germline V gene are SQVTM and ANQGSEA. CDR3 in amino acids: CSVGNMYQETQYF. The CDR3 region has the DNA TGCAGCGTTGGAAACATGTACCAAGAGACCCAGTACTTC.

This rearrangement joins TRBV18 to TRBJ2-7; the match to TRBD2 covers 15 bases. The CDR3 extends over 18 amino acids. Germline V gene lookup returns CDR1 KGHSH and CDR2 LQKENI. Trimming at V came to 6 bases and at J to 2 bases, leaving 11 bases not matched to a gene. The CDR3 here is CASSPTGTSGGITYEQYF. CDR3 sequence (DNA): TGTGCCAGCTCCCCTACCGGGACTAGCGGGGGGATTACCTACGAGCAGTACTTC.